The source of this T cell receptor beta chain is a study of blood T cell repertoires in COVID-19 (dated by TCRdb to the early 2020s). Regarding the study in general: The collaborator samples originated in the United States, Italy and Spain and spanned the acute and convalescent phases of COVID-19. Where HLA class I and class II types were available, the types were taken from metadata supplied by the sample provider, not from assay-based typing. Subjects who had been exposed to COVID-19, were actively infected with it, or had recovered from it provided the deeply sampled blood TCRbeta repertoires that made up the dataset. The material from the prospective study consisted of cDNA or gDNA derived from T cells, B-cell-depleted T cells, or PBMCs. The repertoires were released in a freely available public database intended as a resource for research on the immune response to SARS-CoV-2. A de-identified subject ID, COVID-19 status, age in years and sex were almost always included in the sample metadata. Samples were obtained from the ongoing ImmuneRACE study (first 160 participants) and from 950 to 1,500 subjects provided by 6 global collaborators.

The collaborating institutions used their own protocols to collect whole blood in K2EDTA tubes. For TCRbeta analysis, collaborators shipped samples as frozen whole blood, isolated PBMCs, or DNA extracted from either of those sample types. Note on this clone: Its antigen target is currently unknown. No base quality values were provided; no much bigger clone lies one nucleotide off.

Spanning cysteine to phenylalanine, the CDR3 consists of 15 amino acids. Only CDR3 DNA is held: 45 bases, read in frame from base 1. CDR1 and CDR2 are drawn from the germline V gene: MGHDK, SYGVNS. Relative to germline, V is 3 bases shorter and J is 0 bases shorter, with 6 bases between their ends. TCRbeta CDR3 regions were amplified from genomic DNA by means of the immunoSEQ Assay, a bias-controlled multiplex PCR. The study's processing was this. The number of nucleated cells in each sample was estimated from the amplification of reference gene primers within the assay. To quantify the absolute abundance of each unique TCRbeta CDR3 rearrangement, sequence reads were collapsed and filtered. For each sample, productive Simpson clonality was calculated as the square root of Simpson's diversity index over productive rearrangements. As stored in TCRdb, this immuneACCESS dataset retains in-frame rearrangements with V and J assigned. A fraction of the clones does not appear; measured against another copy, unresolved V genes explain less than half of the discrepancy, and the remainder lacks a known reason. From that table come the V and J calls and clone size; the DNA was used to work out D and trimming. The sample yields fewer than 90,000 clones; more than 80% were counted once. The ten largest clonotypes hold roughly 21% of the sample.

What the research found in general, with its limitations: The amount of clinical and demographic metadata varied by source and participant and was provided uncurated.

What was sequenced was peripheral blood. The V gene is TRBV25-1 and the J gene is TRBJ2-6, with the D gene not confidently named. The clonotype originates from a woman older than 75 with acute or convalescent COVID-19. The encoded CDR3 is CASSDFYSGANVLTF. The base sequence is TGTGCCAGCAGTGATTTTTACTCTGGGGCCAACGTCCTGACTTTC.